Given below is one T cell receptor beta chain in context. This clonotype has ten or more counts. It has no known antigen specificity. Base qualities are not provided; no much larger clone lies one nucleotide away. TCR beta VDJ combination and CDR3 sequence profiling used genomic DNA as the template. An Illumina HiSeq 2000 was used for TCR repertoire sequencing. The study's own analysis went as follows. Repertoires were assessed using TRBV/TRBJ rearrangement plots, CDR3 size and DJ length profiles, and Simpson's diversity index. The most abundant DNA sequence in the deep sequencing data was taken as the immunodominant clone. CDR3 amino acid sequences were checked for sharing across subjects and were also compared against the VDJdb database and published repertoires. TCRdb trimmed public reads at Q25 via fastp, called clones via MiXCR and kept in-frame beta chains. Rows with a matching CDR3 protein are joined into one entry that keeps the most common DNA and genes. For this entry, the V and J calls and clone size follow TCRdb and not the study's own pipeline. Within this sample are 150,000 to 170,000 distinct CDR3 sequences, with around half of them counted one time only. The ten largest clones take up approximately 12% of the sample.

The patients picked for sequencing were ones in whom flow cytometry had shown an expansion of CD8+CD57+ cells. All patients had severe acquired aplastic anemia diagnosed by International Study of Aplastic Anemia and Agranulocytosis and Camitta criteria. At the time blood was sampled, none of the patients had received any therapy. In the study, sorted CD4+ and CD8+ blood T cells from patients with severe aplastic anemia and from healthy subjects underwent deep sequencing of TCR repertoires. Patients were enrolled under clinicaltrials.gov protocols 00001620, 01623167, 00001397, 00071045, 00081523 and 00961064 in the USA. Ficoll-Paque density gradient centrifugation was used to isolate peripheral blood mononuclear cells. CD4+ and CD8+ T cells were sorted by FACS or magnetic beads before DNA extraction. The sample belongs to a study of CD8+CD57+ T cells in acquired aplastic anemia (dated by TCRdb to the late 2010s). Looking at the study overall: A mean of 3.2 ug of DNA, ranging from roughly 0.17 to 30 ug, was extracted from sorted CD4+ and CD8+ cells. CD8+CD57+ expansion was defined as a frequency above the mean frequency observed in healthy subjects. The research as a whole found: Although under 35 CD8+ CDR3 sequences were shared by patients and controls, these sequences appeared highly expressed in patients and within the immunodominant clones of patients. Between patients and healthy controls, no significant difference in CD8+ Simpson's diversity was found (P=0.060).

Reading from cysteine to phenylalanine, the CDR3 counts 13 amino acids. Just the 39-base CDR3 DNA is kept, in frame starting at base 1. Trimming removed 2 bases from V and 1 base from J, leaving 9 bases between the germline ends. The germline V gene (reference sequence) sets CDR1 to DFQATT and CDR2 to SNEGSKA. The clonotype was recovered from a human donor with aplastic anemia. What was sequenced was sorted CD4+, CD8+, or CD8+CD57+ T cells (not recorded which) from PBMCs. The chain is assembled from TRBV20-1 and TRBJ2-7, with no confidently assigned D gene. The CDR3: CSARLRGSYEQYF. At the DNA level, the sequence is TGCAGTGCTAGATTACGAGGATCCTACGAGCAGTACTTC.